This is a list of T cell receptor beta chains from one sample in a study of molecular identifiers for immune sequencing clone quantification. Each CDR3 protein gets one entry after TCRdb re-called the PCR reads with MiXCR. This table holds about 640,000 distinct CDR3 sequences, just under 20% found once. Sequencing used naive CD8+ T cells from blood, with Jurkat cell RNA spiked in. These receptors were collected from a human donor in good health. Some libraries in this study had Jurkat cell RNA spiked in. CDR3s include the opening cysteine and the closing phenylalanine or tryptophan. Fields, in order: V gene, CDR3 protein.

V gene: TRBV6-1
CDR3 protein: CASSAGSSYGQYF

V gene: TRBV11-2
CDR3 protein: CASSLVGSHSGNTIYF

V gene: TRBV19
CDR3 protein: CASSWGWSYNEQFF

V gene: TRBV4-2
CDR3 protein: CASSPQGTYEQYF

V gene: TRBV27
CDR3 protein: CASSLVPSGGASRYNEQFF

V gene: TRBV7-9
CDR3 protein: CASSLGLGSDEQFF

V gene: TRBV6-2/TRBV6-3
CDR3 protein: CASSYRQGSDEQYF

V gene: TRBV2
CDR3 protein: CASSDQRHEQFF

V gene: TRBV7-6
CDR3 protein: CASSSLGGGASDTQYF

V gene: TRBV21-1
CDR3 protein: CASSKQGSQNLETQYF

V gene: TRBV3-1
CDR3 protein: CASSHGAPAGDYEQYF

V gene: TRBV6-5
CDR3 protein: CASSPGVGDYERYF

V gene: TRBV6-5
CDR3 protein: CASSYRDDSEAFF

V gene: TRBV12-3/TRBV12-4
CDR3 protein: CASKTGGRGYTF

V gene: TRBV29-1
CDR3 protein: CSARDSNYGYTF

V gene: TRBV6-9
CDR3 protein: CASSVSGTTDTGELFF

V gene: TRBV19
CDR3 protein: CASSIGGSLTDTQYF

V gene: TRBV27
CDR3 protein: CASSSRFSPSTDTQYF

V gene: TRBV10-2
CDR3 protein: CASLRTGNYGYAF

V gene: TRBV12-3/TRBV12-4
CDR3 protein: CASSSGVDEKLFF

V gene: TRBV19
CDR3 protein: CASSPPWGFTEQFF

V gene: TRBV30
CDR3 protein: CAWSVPQETQYF

V gene: TRBV27
CDR3 protein: CASRSQTDEKLFF

V gene: TRBV6-1
CDR3 protein: CASSYRRTDATNEKLFF